These T cell receptor beta chains were read from a single sample in a study of CD8+ T cells in alopecia areata. Libraries were prepared by immunoSEQ multiplex PCR; TCRdb keeps only in-frame clonotypes and omits some of them. The repertoire holds some 110,000 clones, with 55% to 80% as singletons. The sequencing sample was made of CD4+ T cells sorted from blood. These receptors were obtained from a human donor in good health. CDR3s include the opening cysteine and the closing phenylalanine or tryptophan. The D gene is left open where the match is weak. A clone size is listed for some rows: how often the clone was seen (once, few, many), or a class if it is expanded.

>-|TRBJ1-3|TRBV23-1|-|16
CASSQSRRSDGNTIYF
TGCGCCAGCAGTCAATCCCGCAGGTCTGATGGAAACACCATATATTTT
>-|TRBJ2-7|TRBV19|few|14
CASTEQSGGYEQYF
TGTGCCAGTACGGAACAGTCCGGCGGCTACGAGCAGTACTTC
>TRBD1|TRBJ2-7|TRBV5-1|-|14
CASSGTGTGDEQYF
TGCGCCAGCAGCGGAACCGGGACAGGGGACGAGCAGTACTTC
>-|TRBJ2-5|TRBV5-1|few|12
CASSLVPETQYF
TGCGCCAGCAGCTTGGTTCCAGAGACCCAGTACTTC
>-|TRBJ2-3|TRBV10-3|-|15
CAISESWGSTDTQYF
TGTGCCATCAGTGAGTCTTGGGGAAGCACAGATACGCAGTATTTT
>TRBD1|TRBJ1-5|TRBV7-2|-|15
CASSSGTGGIQPQHF
TGTGCCAGCAGCTCCGGGACAGGGGGGATTCAGCCCCAGCATTTT
>-|TRBJ2-5|TRBV11-2|-|14
CASSRSRNQETQYF
TGTGCCAGCAGCCGTTCTAGGAATCAAGAGACCCAGTACTTC
>TRBD1|TRBJ1-2|TRBV6-5|few|15
CASRIRDSLSYGYTF
TGTGCCAGCAGGATCAGGGACAGTCTAAGCTATGGCTACACCTTC
>-|TRBJ2-1|TRBV30|-|12
CAWIPSMREQFF
TGTGCCTGGATACCCTCAATGCGGGAGCAGTTCTTC
>-|TRBJ1-2|TRBV7-2|many|13
CASSPGQNNGYTF
TGTGCCAGCAGCCCCGGACAGAACAATGGCTACACCTTC
>-|TRBJ1-5|TRBV29-1|-|14
CSVVDSLDNQPQHF
TGCAGCGTTGTGGACAGCTTAGACAATCAGCCCCAGCATTTT
>TRBD1|TRBJ1-1|TRBV30|-|17
CAWSYVGRTGGRTEAFF
TGTGCCTGGAGTTACGTGGGGAGGACAGGGGGTCGCACTGAAGCTTTCTTT
>-|TRBJ2-1|TRBV7-2|-|14
CASSYGTSSGEQFF
TGTGCCAGCAGCTACGGGACTTCCTCCGGTGAGCAGTTCTTC
>-|TRBJ2-5|TRBV6-5|few|16
CASSYSMGRERVTQYF
TGTGCCAGCAGTTACTCGATGGGCAGGGAAAGGGTGACCCAGTACTTC
>TRBD1|TRBJ1-1|TRBV7-9|-|15
CASSARQGTNTEAFF
TGTGCCAGCAGCGCTAGACAGGGGACGAACACTGAAGCTTTCTTT
>TRBD1|TRBJ2-7|TRBV7-2|-|14
CASRYRQGPYEQYF
TGTGCCAGCAGATACAGACAGGGACCCTACGAGCAGTACTTC
>TRBD2|TRBJ2-5|TRBV25-1|-|13
CASSDSGKETQYF
TGTGCCAGCAGTGATAGCGGGAAAGAGACCCAGTACTTC
>-|TRBJ2-5|TRBV5-1|-|16
CASSLGTRGRQETQYF
TGCGCCAGCAGCTTGGGTACTAGAGGGAGACAAGAGACCCAGTACTTC